The clone carrying this T cell receptor beta chain came up many times. Its antigen is currently unknown. The germline gives CDR1 ENHRY, CDR2 SYGVKD. V was trimmed by 2 bases and J by 4 bases, leaving 5 bases between them. This CDR3 is 12 amino acids long. This entry belongs to a study of CD8 T cells in ankylosing spondylitis. Study-wide results and caveats: In ankylosing spondylitis patients, matched synovial fluid reportedly showed significant enrichment of disease-linked clones.

Making the TCR beta libraries involved quantitative 5'-RACE with molecular barcodes. TCRdb called the 5' RACE reads again in MiXCR, with one record for every CDR3 protein. The sample lists 200,000 or so distinct CDR3 sequences; 10% to 15% were seen once. Sequenced material: blood, either unsorted or a sorted T cell fraction (not recorded which). The origin of this receptor is a female donor with ankylosing spondylitis or in good health (not recorded which). V and J are TRBV10-3 and TRBJ1-2; maybe TRBD1 (5 bases). In nucleotides, the CDR3 is TGTGCCATCAGTGAGGACAGCTATGGCTACACCTTC. Translation gives CAISEDSYGYTF.